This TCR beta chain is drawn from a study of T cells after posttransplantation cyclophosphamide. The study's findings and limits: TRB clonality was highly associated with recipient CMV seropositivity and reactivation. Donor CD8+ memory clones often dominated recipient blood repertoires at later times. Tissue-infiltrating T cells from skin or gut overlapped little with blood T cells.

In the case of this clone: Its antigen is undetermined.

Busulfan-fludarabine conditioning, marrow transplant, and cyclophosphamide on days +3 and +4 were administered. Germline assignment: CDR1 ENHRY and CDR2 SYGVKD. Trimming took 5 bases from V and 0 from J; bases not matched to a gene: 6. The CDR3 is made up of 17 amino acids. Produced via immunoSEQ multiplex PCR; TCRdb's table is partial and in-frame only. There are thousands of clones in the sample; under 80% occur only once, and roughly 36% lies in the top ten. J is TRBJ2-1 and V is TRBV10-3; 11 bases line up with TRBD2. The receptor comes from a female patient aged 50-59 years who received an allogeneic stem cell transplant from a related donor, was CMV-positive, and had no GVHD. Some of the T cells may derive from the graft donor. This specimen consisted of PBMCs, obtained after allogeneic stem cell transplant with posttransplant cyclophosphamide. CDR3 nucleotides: TGTGCCATCAGTACTTTAGCGGGGGGGAGCTCCTACAATGAGCAGTTCTTC. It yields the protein CAISTLAGGSSYNEQFF.